One and the same sample provided the 28 T cell receptor beta chains below, sequenced in a study of shared clonotypes between healthy human individuals (TCRdb year 2020). The library was prepared using the immunoSEQ multiplex PCR assay. The table was pulled from immuneACCESS by TCRdb, which kept in-frame rearrangements only. Such tables lose some clones; where checked, under half of the loss comes from unresolved V genes, and the rest has no known cause. Here the sample has about 2.4 million clones; about 92% occur a single time. More than 0.12% of the sample comes from the top ten. Sequencing input: naive CD4+ T cells sorted from blood. What the cell subset or site label conveys for this sample: CD45RA+ positively selected. The receptor set was obtained from a man between 18 and 29 years old in good health.

The chain links TRBV5-4 to TRBJ2-1, with unresolved D. In germline, CDR1 is SGHNT, CDR2 YYREEE (reference sequence). The CDR3 has 14 residues. Trimming pared 4 bases from V and 7 bases from J, leaving 15 bases between. CDR3 sequence: CASSRGLEINEQFF. CDR3 nucleotide sequence: TGTGCCAGCAGCCGTGGGCTGGAGATTAATGAGCAGTTCTTC. Complete variable domain (other parts from reference TRBV5-4 and TRBJ2-1): ETGVTQSPTHLIKTRGQQVTLRCSSQSGHNTVSWYQQALGQGPQFIFQYYREEENGRGNFPPRFSGLQFPNYSSELNVNALELDDSALYLCASSRGLEINEQFFGPGTRLTVL.

The CDR3 reads CASSFDRGYQYF. In DNA form, the CDR3 reads TGTGCCAGCAGCTTTGACAGGGGGTACCAGTACTTC. The V and J genes are TRBV5-6 and TRBJ2-5; 9 bases fit TRBD1. Unmatched junction bases numbered 3, after V lost 2 bases and J lost 10 bases. The germline CDR1 and CDR2 sequences are SGHDT and YYEEEE. CDR3 length: 12 amino acids.

The chain joins TRBV19 to TRBJ1-1; D perhaps matches TRBD1 (5 bases). The CDR3 runs to 14 residues. Per the germline V gene, CDR1 is LNHDA and CDR2 is SQIVND (reference sequence). V was cut by 2 bases and J by 1 base, with 8 bases left in between. The CDR3 sequence: CASSISGANTEAFF. The CDR3 DNA reads TGTGCCAGTAGTATATCTGGGGCGAACACTGAAGCTTTCTTT.

The CDR3 is CASSADRLNTGELFF. The CDR3 region has the DNA TGTGCCAGCAGCGCCGACAGGTTGAACACCGGGGAGCTGTTTTTT. This chain connects TRBV9 to TRBJ2-2; D is possibly TRBD1 (6 bases). The germline V gene encodes CDR1 SGDLS and CDR2 YYNGEE. The CDR3 is 15 residues long. V was clipped by 3 bases and J by 1 base, with 10 bases between them.

CDR3 amino acids: CASRLDANYNEQFF. The DNA for the CDR3 is TGTGCCAGCAGGCTGGACGCCAACTACAATGAGCAGTTCTTC. The chain links TRBV2 to TRBJ2-1; D is undetermined. The V and J ends lost 6 bases and 3 bases respectively, with 12 bases between them. Looked up from germline, CDR1 is SNHLY and CDR2 is FYNNEI. CDR3 length: 14 residues.

The CDR3 reads CASSSPGGAAEQFF. As DNA, the CDR3 is TGCGCCAGCAGCTCACCCGGGGGGGCTGCTGAGCAGTTCTTC. The chain carries TRBV5-1 and TRBJ2-1; TRBD2 agrees at 8 bases. Trimming cost V 3 bases and J 9 bases; bases outside gene matches: 8. The CDR3 runs 14 residues. Germline CDR1 SGHRS, CDR2 YFSETQ.

J is TRBJ1-1 and V is TRBV21-1. TRBV21-1 is deemed a pseudogene. The CDR3 extends over 16 amino acids. The CDR3: CASNNPGYSRDTEAFF. The CDR3 region has the DNA TGTGCCAGCAACAATCCCGGGTATAGCCGAGACACTGAAGCTTTCTTT.

The rearrangement links TRBV2 to TRBJ2-2, with TRBD1 matching over 9 bases. This CDR3 comprises 14 residues. V shed 7 bases and J 3 bases; nucleotides not matched to a gene: 3. CDR1 is SNHLY, CDR2 FYNNEI, per germline. Here the CDR3 DNA reads TGTGCCAGCAAAGACAGGGGGGACACCGGGGAGCTGTTTTTT. Protein: CASKDRGDTGELFF.

Worth noting for this clone: Other DNA sequences from this sample encode an identical CDR3 as well. V usage is TRBV6-5 and J usage is TRBJ2-5; possible D gene TRBD1, 6 bases. Germline V gene lookup returns CDR1 MNHEY and CDR2 SVGAGI. V shed 6 bases and J shed 0 bases, with 8 bases lying between them. The CDR3 contains 13 residues. CDR3 residues: CASSRGHQETQYF. Written as DNA, the CDR3 is TGTGCCAGCAGCAGGGGCCACCAAGAGACCCAGTACTTC.

The V and J genes are TRBV5-1 and TRBJ1-1; 10 nucleotides line up with TRBD1. The CDR3 runs 17 residues. The germline V gene has CDR1 SGHRS and CDR2 YFSETQ. V lost 0 bases, J lost 7 bases, and 12 bases stayed unmatched. In DNA form, the CDR3 reads TGCGCCAGCAGCTTGGCCACAGTCGACAGGGGGCCTCGTGAAGCTTTCTTT. This translates into CASSLATVDRGPREAFF.

The chain combines TRBV30 with TRBJ2-7; D is unclear. V lost 3 bases to trimming and J lost 3 bases, with 12 bases between them. Germline CDR1 reads GTSNPN; CDR2 reads SVGIG (reference sequence). The CDR3 spans 13 residues. The CDR3, as DNA: TGTGCCTGGAGCCCCGACATCTACTACGAGCAGTACTTC. Encoded protein: CAWSPDIYYEQYF.

The gene calls are TRBV2 and TRBJ1-4; the D is unclear. This CDR3 is 14 amino acids long. The V and J ends lost 6 bases and 7 bases respectively, with 15 bases between them. The germline V gene encodes CDR1 SNHLY and CDR2 FYNNEI. The DNA of the CDR3 is TGTGCCAGCAGCAATAAGGAGGCAGGTGAAAAACTGTTTTTT. It codes for CASSNKEAGEKLFF.

The chain is built from TRBV4-3 and TRBJ2-2; D not certain. The CDR3 loop spans 13 amino acids. Germline values: CDR1 LGHNA, CDR2 YSLEER. V lost 1 base and J 4 bases, leaving 4 bases between the germline ends. CDR3: CASSQVPTGELFF. In DNA, the CDR3 is TGCGCCAGCAGCCAAGTCCCCACCGGGGAGCTGTTTTTT.

A single count supports this clone. The genes are TRBV4-1 and TRBJ1-6; possibly TRBD1 for D (6 bases). V lost 1 base, J lost 5 bases, and 9 bases lay in between. In germline, CDR1 is MGHRA, CDR2 YSYEKL. The CDR3 length is 15 residues. CDR3 in amino acids: CASSQGRGDNSPLHF. The DNA of the CDR3 is TGCGCCAGCAGCCAAGGCAGGGGCGATAATTCACCCCTCCACTTT.

J is TRBJ2-1 and V is TRBV28; D possibly uses TRBD1 or TRBD2 (5 bases each). V was shortened by 2 bases and J by 4 bases, with 27 bases between the two germline ends. CDR3 size: 20 residues. The V gene's germline CDR1 is MDHEN and CDR2 SYDVKM. The CDR3 sequence: CASSLRWGAGTSAGYNEQFF. The CDR3 nucleotides are TGTGCCAGCAGTTTACGGTGGGGTGCAGGGACGTCAGCTGGATACAATGAGCAGTTCTTC. Supplemented by reference TRBV28 and TRBJ2-1, the full variable domain reads DVKVTQSSRYLVKRTGEKVFLECVQDMDHENMFWYRQDPGLGLRLIYFSYDVKMKEKGDIPEGYSVSREKKERFSLILESASTNQTSMYLCASSLRWGAGTSAGYNEQFFGPGTRLTVL.

The chain combines TRBV10-3 with TRBJ1-1; D unresolved. The CDR3 covers 15 residues. Germline CDR1 reads ENHRY; CDR2 reads SYGVKD. The V end was cut by 3 bases, the J end by 2 bases, with 13 bases between. CDR3 DNA sequence: TGTGCCATCAGTGAAAGGGCCAGCCTAAACACTGAAGCTTTCTTT. It yields the protein CAISERASLNTEAFF.

With respect to this clone: At one end the junction does not follow the germline gene, possibly because of a read error. The rearrangement uses TRBV25-1 and TRBJ2-2; D ambiguous. Germline CDR1 reads MGHDK; CDR2 reads SYGVNS. There are 14 residues in the CDR3. CDR3 DNA sequence: TGTGCCAGCCGTGATATATCGAACACCGGGGAGCTGTTTTTT. Its protein product is CASRDISNTGELFF.

The genes are TRBV5-6 and TRBJ2-1; TRBD2 might be the D (7 bases). Trimming took off 3 bases at V and 4 bases at J, with 14 bases between the two ends. This CDR3 contains 15 residues. CDR1 is SGHDT and CDR2 is YYEEEE in the germline V gene. The CDR3 sequence: CASSYGGGLYNEQFF. In DNA form, the CDR3 reads TGTGCCAGCAGCTATGGCGGGGGCCTTTACAATGAGCAGTTCTTC.

V is TRBV15 and J is TRBJ2-7; 7 nucleotides match TRBD1. Germline assignment: CDR1 LNHNV and CDR2 YYDKDF (reference sequence). Losses at the gene ends were 3 bases for V and 7 bases for J; bases not matched to a gene: 9. The CDR3 sequence is 14 residues long. The CDR3, as DNA: TGTGCCACCAGCAGGGGGGACAGTTCGAGAGAGCAGTACTTC. Translating gives CATSRGDSSREQYF.

The chain has TRBV20-1 and TRBJ1-5, with TRBD1 as a possible D gene (5 bases). Germline values: CDR1 DFQATT, CDR2 SNEGSKA (reference sequence). V shed 4 bases and J shed 7 bases, with 8 bases lying between them. The CDR3 has 11 residues. The CDR3 nucleotides read TGCAGTGCTATGGGGGAGCAGCCCCAGCATTTT. Protein sequence: CSAMGEQPQHF.

CDR3 sequence reads: CASSLGQRTSGRSFTDTQYF. CDR3 in DNA: TGCGCCAGCAGCTTGGGACAGAGGACTAGCGGGAGATCCTTCACAGATACGCAGTATTTT. This sequence joins TRBV5-1 and TRBJ2-3; 13 bases are a match to TRBD2. The germline gives CDR1 SGHRS, CDR2 YFSETQ. V was pared by 0 bases and J by 2 bases, with 12 bases of the junction left unmatched. The CDR3 runs to 20 residues.

J is TRBJ1-2 and V is TRBV28; D ambiguous. With 3 bases removed from V and 10 bases from J, the gap between germline ends came to 12 bases. The CDR3 sequence is 12 residues long. Germline CDR1 is MDHEN and CDR2 is SYDVKM. The CDR3 nucleotides are TGTGCCAGCAGTTTTGGGCTTCTCACCTACACCTTC. It specifies CASSFGLLTYTF.

Notes on this clone: Other DNA sequences in this specimen translate into the identical CDR3. The chain combines TRBV5-1 with TRBJ1-3, with D maybe TRBD1 (6 bases). V lost 0 bases, J lost 0 bases, and 7 bases lay in between. Germline V CDR1 and CDR2: SGHRS, YFSETQ. The CDR3 covers 15 residues. CDR3 in DNA: TGCGCCAGCAGCTTGGAGGGGGTCTCTGGAAACACCATATATTTT. Amino acid sequence: CASSLEGVSGNTIYF.

The gene calls are TRBV10-1 and TRBJ2-3; TRBD1 or TRBD2 may be the D gene (5 bases each). The germline V and J ends were trimmed by 5 bases and 2 bases, with 11 bases remaining between them. CDR1 WNHNN and CDR2 SYGVQD come from the germline V gene (reference sequence). The CDR3 spans 14 residues. The CDR3 spells CASSSPGPTDTQYF. As DNA, the CDR3 is TGCGCCAGCAGTAGTCCGGGACCCACAGATACGCAGTATTTT.

The J gene is TRBJ1-1, the V gene TRBV28; the D is unclear. The CDR3 runs 12 residues. The ends were cut back, 7 bases at V and 5 bases at J, with 11 bases in the middle. CDR1 is MDHEN and CDR2 is SYDVKM in the germline V gene. In DNA form, the CDR3 reads TGTGCCAGCAATTCGGGGAGGACTGAAGCTTTCTTT. This encodes CASNSGRTEAFF.

This clone occurred once. CDR3 loop: CAIGNPPGTQYF. The CDR3 DNA reads TGTGCCATCGGGAACCCTCCAGGGACCCAGTACTTC. V usage is TRBV10-3 and J usage is TRBJ2-5; D remains ambiguous. V dropped 8 bases and J dropped 7 bases, with 14 bases sitting between them. This CDR3 is built from 12 residues. Looked up from germline, CDR1 is ENHRY and CDR2 is SYGVKD.

With respect to this clone: A junction boundary mismatches the germline segment, possibly from a read error. This sequence joins TRBV6-6 and TRBJ1-1; D is perhaps TRBD1 (6 bases). This CDR3 contains 11 residues. Germline assignment: CDR1 MNHNY and CDR2 SVGAGI (reference sequence). CDR3 in amino acids: CASSLNRAGVF. CDR3 DNA: TGTGCCAGCAGCCTTAATCGGGCAGGGGTCTTT.

The chain links TRBV30 to TRBJ1-1; maybe TRBD1 (6 bases). V was clipped by 4 bases and J by 5 bases, with 17 bases between them. The germline CDR1 and CDR2 sequences are GTSNPN and SVGIG (reference sequence). The CDR3 totals 14 residues. The CDR3 nucleotides read TGTGCCTGGAATTTTCGGGGGGCTAGAACTGAAGCTTTCTTT. This codes for CAWNFRGARTEAFF.